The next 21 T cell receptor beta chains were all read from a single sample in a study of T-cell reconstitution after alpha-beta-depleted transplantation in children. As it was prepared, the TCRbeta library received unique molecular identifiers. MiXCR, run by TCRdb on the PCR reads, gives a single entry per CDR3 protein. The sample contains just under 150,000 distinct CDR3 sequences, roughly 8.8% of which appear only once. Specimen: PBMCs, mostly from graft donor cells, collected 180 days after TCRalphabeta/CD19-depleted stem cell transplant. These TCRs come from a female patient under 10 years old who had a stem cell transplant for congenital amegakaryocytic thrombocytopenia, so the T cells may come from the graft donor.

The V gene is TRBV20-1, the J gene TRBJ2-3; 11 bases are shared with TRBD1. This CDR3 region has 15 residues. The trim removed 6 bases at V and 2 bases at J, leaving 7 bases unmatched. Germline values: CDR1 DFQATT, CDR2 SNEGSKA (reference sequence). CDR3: CSAWRTGGLTDTQYF. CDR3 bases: TGCAGTGCCTGGCGGACAGGGGGCCTCACAGATACGCAGTATTTT.

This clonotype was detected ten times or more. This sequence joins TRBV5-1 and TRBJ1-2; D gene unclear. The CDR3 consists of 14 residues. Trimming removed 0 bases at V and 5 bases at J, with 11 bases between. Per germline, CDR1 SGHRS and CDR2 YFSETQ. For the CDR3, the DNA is TGCGCCAGCAGCTTGGAATCCCTTCTTTATGGCTACACCTTC. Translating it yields CASSLESLLYGYTF.

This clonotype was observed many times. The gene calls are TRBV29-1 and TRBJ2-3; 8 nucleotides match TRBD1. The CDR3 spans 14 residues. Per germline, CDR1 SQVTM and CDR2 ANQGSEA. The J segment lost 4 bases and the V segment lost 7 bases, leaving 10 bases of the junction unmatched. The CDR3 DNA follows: TGCAGCGGCCTACTCCCAGGGGGCGCAGATACGCAGTATTTT. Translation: CSGLLPGGADTQYF.

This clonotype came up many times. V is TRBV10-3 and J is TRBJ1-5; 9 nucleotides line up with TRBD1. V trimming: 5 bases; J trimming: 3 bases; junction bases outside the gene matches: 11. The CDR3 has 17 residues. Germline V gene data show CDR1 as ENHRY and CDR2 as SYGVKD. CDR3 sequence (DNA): TGTGCCATCAGTCCCGGGACAGGGCTGGGGAACAATCAGCCCCAGCATTTT. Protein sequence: CAISPGTGLGNNQPQHF.

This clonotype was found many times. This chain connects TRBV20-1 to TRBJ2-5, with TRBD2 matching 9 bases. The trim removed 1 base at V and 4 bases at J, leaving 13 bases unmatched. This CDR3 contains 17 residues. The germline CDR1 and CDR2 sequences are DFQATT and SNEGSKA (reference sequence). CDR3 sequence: CSARGLAGRGGLETQYF. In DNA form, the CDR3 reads TGCAGTGCTAGAGGGCTAGCGGGGCGAGGAGGGCTAGAGACCCAGTACTTC.

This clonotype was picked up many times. CDR3 sequence (DNA): TGCGCCAGCAGTCCCACCGGACAGGGCTACCACAATGAGCAGTTCTTC. Translating gives CASSPTGQGYHNEQFF. V is TRBV5-1 and J is TRBJ2-1, with 8 bases aligning to TRBD1. CDR3 length: 16 amino acids. The trim removed 5 bases at V and 5 bases at J, leaving 12 bases unmatched. The germline gives CDR1 SGHRS, CDR2 YFSETQ. Full variable domain (rest looked up from reference TRBV5-1 and TRBJ2-1): KAGVTQTPRYLIKTRGQQVTLSCSPISGHRSVSWYQQTPGQGLQFLFEYFSETQRNKGNFPGRFSGRQFSNSRSEMNVSTLELGDSALYLCASSPTGQGYHNEQFFGPGTRLTVL.

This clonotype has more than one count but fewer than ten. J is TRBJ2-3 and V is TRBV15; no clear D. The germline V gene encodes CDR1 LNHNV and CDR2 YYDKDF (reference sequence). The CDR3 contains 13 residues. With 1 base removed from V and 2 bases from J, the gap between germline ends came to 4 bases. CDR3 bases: TGTGCCACCAGCAGAGGGAACACAGATACGCAGTATTTT. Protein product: CATSRGNTDTQYF.

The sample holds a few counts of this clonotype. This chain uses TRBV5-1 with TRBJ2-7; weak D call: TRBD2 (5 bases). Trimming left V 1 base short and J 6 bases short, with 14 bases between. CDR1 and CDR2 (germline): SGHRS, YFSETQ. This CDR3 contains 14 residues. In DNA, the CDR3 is TGCGCCAGCAGCTTGCCTAGCTCCTTCGGCGAGCAGTACTTC. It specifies CASSLPSSFGEQYF.

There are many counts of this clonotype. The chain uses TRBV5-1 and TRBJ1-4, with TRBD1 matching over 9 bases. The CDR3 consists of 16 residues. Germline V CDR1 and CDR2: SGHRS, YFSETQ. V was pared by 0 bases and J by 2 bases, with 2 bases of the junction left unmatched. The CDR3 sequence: CASSLVGQGTNEKLFF. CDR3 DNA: TGCGCCAGCAGCTTGGTAGGACAGGGGACTAATGAAAAACTGTTTTTT.

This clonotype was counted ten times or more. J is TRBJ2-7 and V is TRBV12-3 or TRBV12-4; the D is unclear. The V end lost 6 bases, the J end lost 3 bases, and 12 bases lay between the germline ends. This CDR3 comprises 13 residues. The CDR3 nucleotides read TGTGCCAGCAGCCTTAACGGACGCTACGAGCAGTACTTC. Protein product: CASSLNGRYEQYF.

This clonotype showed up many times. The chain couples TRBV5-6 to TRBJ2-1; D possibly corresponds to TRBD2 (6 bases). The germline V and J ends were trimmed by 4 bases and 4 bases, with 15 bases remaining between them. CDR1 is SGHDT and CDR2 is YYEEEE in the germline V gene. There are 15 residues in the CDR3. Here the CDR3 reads CASSGGTYRYNEQFF. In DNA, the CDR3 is TGTGCCAGCAGCGGCGGGACCTACCGTTACAATGAGCAGTTCTTC.

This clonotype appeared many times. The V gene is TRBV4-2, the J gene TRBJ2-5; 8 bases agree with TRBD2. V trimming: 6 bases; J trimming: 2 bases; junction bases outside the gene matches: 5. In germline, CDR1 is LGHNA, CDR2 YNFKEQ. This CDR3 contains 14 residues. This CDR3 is CASSPTSAQETQYF. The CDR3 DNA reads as TGTGCCAGCAGTCCGACTAGCGCGCAAGAGACCCAGTACTTC.

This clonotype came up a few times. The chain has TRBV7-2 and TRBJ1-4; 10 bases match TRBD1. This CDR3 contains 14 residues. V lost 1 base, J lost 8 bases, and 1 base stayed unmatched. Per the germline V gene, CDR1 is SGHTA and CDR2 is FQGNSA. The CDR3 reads CASSLGGQGEKLFF. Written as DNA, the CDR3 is TGTGCCAGCAGCTTAGGGGGACAGGGGGAAAAACTGTTTTTT.

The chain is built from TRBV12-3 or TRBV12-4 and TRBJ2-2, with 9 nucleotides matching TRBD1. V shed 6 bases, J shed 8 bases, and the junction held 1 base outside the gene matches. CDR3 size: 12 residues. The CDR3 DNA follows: TGTGCCAGCAGAGACAGGGGGGGGGAGCTGTTTTTT. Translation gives CASRDRGGELFF.

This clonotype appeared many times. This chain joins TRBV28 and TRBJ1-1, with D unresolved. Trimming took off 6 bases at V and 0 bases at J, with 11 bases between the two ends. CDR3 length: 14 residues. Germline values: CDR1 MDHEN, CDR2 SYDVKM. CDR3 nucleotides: TGTGCCAGCAGGCCTGGATCCCTGAACACTGAAGCTTTCTTT. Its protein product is CASRPGSLNTEAFF. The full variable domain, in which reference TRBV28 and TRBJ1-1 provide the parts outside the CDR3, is DVKVTQSSRYLVKRTGEKVFLECVQDMDHENMFWYRQDPGLGLRLIYFSYDVKMKEKGDIPEGYSVSREKKERFSLILESASTNQTSMYLCASRPGSLNTEAFFGQGTRLTVV.

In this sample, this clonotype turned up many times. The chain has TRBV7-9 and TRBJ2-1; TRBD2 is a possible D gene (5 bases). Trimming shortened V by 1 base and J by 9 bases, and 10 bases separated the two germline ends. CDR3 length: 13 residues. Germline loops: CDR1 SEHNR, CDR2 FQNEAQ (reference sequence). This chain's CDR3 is CASSLEGVSEQFF. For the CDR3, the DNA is TGTGCCAGCAGCTTAGAGGGAGTAAGTGAGCAGTTCTTC.

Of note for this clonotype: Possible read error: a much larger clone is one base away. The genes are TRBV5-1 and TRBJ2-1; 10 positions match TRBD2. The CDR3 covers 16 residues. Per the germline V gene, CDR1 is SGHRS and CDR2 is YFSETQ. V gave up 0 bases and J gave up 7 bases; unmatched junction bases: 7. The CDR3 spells CASSLVSGGAGNEQFF. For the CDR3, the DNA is TGCGCCAGCAGCTTGGTCAGCGGGGGGGCCGGTAATGAGCAGTTCTTC.

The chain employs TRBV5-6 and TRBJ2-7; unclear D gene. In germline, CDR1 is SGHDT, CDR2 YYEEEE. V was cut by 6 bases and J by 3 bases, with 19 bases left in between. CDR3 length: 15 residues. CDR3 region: CASTKMTHLIYEQYF. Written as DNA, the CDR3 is TGTGCCAGCACCAAAATGACTCACCTCATCTACGAGCAGTACTTC.

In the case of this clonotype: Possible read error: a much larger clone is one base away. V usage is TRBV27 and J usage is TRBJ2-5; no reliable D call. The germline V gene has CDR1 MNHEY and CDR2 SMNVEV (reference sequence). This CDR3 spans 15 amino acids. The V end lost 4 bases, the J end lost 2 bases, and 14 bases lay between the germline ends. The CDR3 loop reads CASSSHARFQETQYF. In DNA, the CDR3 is TGTGCCAGCAGTTCCCATGCACGGTTTCAAGAGACCCAGTACTTC.

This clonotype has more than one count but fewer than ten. The CDR3 region has the DNA TGTGCCAGTAGTATCATAGCGGGAGGGAGCACAGATACGCAGTATTTT. Translated, it gives CASSIIAGGSTDTQYF. The chain links TRBV19 to TRBJ2-3; 11 bases line up with TRBD2. The V and J ends lost 3 bases and 0 bases, in that order; junction bases with no gene match: 2. Germline CDR1 reads LNHDA; CDR2 reads SQIVND (reference sequence). The CDR3 loop spans 16 amino acids. Filled out from reference TRBV19 and TRBJ2-3, the complete variable domain reads DGGITQSPKYLFRKEGQNVTLSCEQNLNHDAMYWYRQDPGQGLRLIYYSQIVNDFQKGDIAEGYSVSREKKESFPLTVTSAQKNPTAFYLCASSIIAGGSTDTQYFGPGTRLTVL.

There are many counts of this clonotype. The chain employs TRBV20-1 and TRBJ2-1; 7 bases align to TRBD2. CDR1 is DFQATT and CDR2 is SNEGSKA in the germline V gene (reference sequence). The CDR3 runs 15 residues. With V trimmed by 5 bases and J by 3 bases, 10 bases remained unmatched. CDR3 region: CSAGGGASGYNEQFF. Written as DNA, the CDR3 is TGCAGTGCTGGGGGGGGTGCCTCGGGCTACAATGAGCAGTTCTTC.